The 15 T cell receptor beta chains given below trace back to one sample, sequenced in a study of blood T cell repertoires in COVID-19. The table came from immunoSEQ multiplex PCR; TCRdb's copy has only in-frame clones and leaves some out. The table lists approximately 310,000 clones, 89% of them singletons. Specimen: PBMCs or T cells enriched from blood (not recorded which). All receptors derive from a man between 60 and 75 years old who had recovered from COVID-19.

CDR3 region: CASRPGTGGSYEQYF. CDR3 DNA: TGTGCCAGCAGACCCGGGACAGGGGGGTCCTACGAGCAGTACTTC. V and J are TRBV6-5 and TRBJ2-7, with 11 nucleotides matching TRBD1. Trimming cost V 6 bases and J 1 base; bases outside gene matches: 5. Per germline, CDR1 MNHEY and CDR2 SVGAGI. This CDR3 has 15 amino acids.

The J gene is TRBJ2-7, the V gene TRBV9; D unresolved. Trimming pared 0 bases from V and 0 bases from J, leaving 10 bases between. Germline CDR1 is SGDLS and CDR2 is YYNGEE. CDR3 length equals 15 residues. CDR3: CASSVGWRSSYEQYF. The CDR3 bases are TGTGCCAGCAGCGTAGGATGGCGGAGCTCCTACGAGCAGTACTTC. Using reference TRBV9 and TRBJ2-7 for the parts outside the CDR3, the full variable domain is DSGVTQTPKHLITATGQRVTLRCSPRSGDLSVYWYQQSLDQGLQFLIQYYNGEERAKGNILERFSAQQFPDLHSELNLSSLELGDSALYFCASSVGWRSSYEQYFGPGTRLTVT.

This chain links TRBV5-5 with TRBJ1-6; 7 nucleotides match TRBD1. The length of the CDR3 is 16 residues. Trimming removed 5 bases from V and 5 bases from J; junction bases left unmatched: 10. Germline loops: CDR1 SGHKS, CDR2 YYEKEE (reference sequence). In nucleotides, the CDR3 is TGTGCCAGCAGGTCCCTAGGGACAGATAATAATTCACCCCTCCACTTT. Protein product: CASRSLGTDNNSPLHF.

The chain couples TRBV15 to TRBJ1-1; D remains ambiguous. The germline CDR1 and CDR2 sequences are LNHNV and YYDKDF (reference sequence). The CDR3 is made up of 15 amino acids. V was pared by 1 base and J by 5 bases, with 14 bases between. DNA of the CDR3: TGTGCCACCAGCAGAGGACCCGCGGGAAGGACTGAAGCTTTCTTT. This codes for CATSRGPAGRTEAFF.

This clone was observed a single time. The V and J genes are TRBV6-5 and TRBJ1-3; D remains ambiguous. V lost 0 bases, J lost 2 bases, and 11 bases lay in between. CDR1 is MNHEY and CDR2 is SVGAGI in the germline V gene. CDR3 length equals 16 residues. The CDR3 bases are TGTGCCAGCAGTTACTCAAAGAGGCCGACTGGAAACACCATATATTTT. As protein: CASSYSKRPTGNTIYF.

The chain is built from TRBV5-5 and TRBJ2-6, with 8 bases fitting TRBD1. The CDR3 spans 17 residues. Germline-derived CDR1 and CDR2 are SGHKS and YYEKEE (reference sequence). V was clipped by 4 bases and J by 2 bases; unmatched bases: 8. For the CDR3, the DNA is TGTGCCAGCAGCGATGACAGGGGTAGGACTGGGGCCAACGTCCTGACTTTC. Translation: CASSDDRGRTGANVLTF. Full variable domain (remainder filled in from reference TRBV5-5 and TRBJ2-6): DAGVTQSPTHLIKTRGQQVTLRCSPISGHKSVSWYQQVLGQGPQFIFQYYEKEERGRGNFPDRFSARQFPNYSSELNVNALLLGDSALYLCASSDDRGRTGANVLTFGAGSRLTVL.

The chain is built from TRBV5-1 and TRBJ1-2; TRBD1 is a possible D gene (5 bases). Germline V gene data show CDR1 as SGHRS and CDR2 as YFSETQ. The CDR3 is 15 residues long. V was cut by 2 bases and J by 5 bases, with 16 bases left in between. CDR3 nucleotides: TGCGCCAGCAGCTTTGGAGCCAGGGCTCGGTATGGCTACACCTTC. Translation gives CASSFGARARYGYTF.

The chain has TRBV6-5 and TRBJ1-1; D remains unclear. The CDR3 covers 16 residues. Germline-derived CDR1 and CDR2 are MNHEY and SVGAGI. Trimming removed 2 bases at V and 1 base at J, with 14 bases between. The CDR3 sequence: CASSYSSSGWNTEAFF. CDR3 coding DNA: TGTGCCAGCAGTTACAGTAGCTCGGGATGGAACACTGAAGCTTTCTTT.

This sequence joins TRBV2 and TRBJ1-5; no firm D call. There are 13 residues in the CDR3. V lost 7 bases, J lost 4 bases, and 11 bases lay in between. Germline loops: CDR1 SNHLY, CDR2 FYNNEI. DNA of the CDR3: TGTGCCAGCACGAGGTCCCCGAATCAGCCCCAGCATTTT. Translation gives CASTRSPNQPQHF. The full variable domain, completed using reference TRBV2 and TRBJ1-5, is EPEVTQTPSHQVTQMGQEVILRCVPISNHLYFYWYRQILGQKVEFLVSFYNNEISEKSEIFDDQFSVERPDGSNFTLKIRSTKLEDSAMYFCASTRSPNQPQHFGDGTRLSIL.

This chain uses TRBV5-1 with TRBJ2-7, with a tentative D call TRBD2 (5 bases). The CDR3 length is 14 residues. V lost 5 bases to trimming and J lost 3 bases, with 15 bases between them. Germline CDR1 is SGHRS and CDR2 is YFSETQ. The CDR3 is CASRRQDSFYEQYF. The CDR3 bases are TGCGCCAGCAGGCGGCAGGACTCCTTCTACGAGCAGTACTTC.

As regards this clone: The sample holds other DNA sequences that translate to the same CDR3. This sequence joins TRBV27 and TRBJ1-1, with 8 bases identical to TRBD1. After removal of 4 bases from V and 3 bases from J, the junction contained 7 bases not matched to a gene. The CDR3 loop spans 15 amino acids. From germline, CDR1 is MNHEY and CDR2 SMNVEV (reference sequence). CDR3 in DNA: TGTGCCAGCAGTTCCTCTACAGGGGGAGACACTGAAGCTTTCTTT. Protein: CASSSSTGGDTEAFF.

The V gene is TRBV28, the J gene TRBJ1-6; 8 bases line up with TRBD1. The V and J ends lost 4 bases and 10 bases, in that order; junction bases with no gene match: 9. Germline V CDR1 and CDR2: MDHEN, SYDVKM. The CDR3 length is 15 residues. The CDR3 coding sequence is TGTGCCAGCAGTTATCTGACAGGGGAGGGCTCACCCCTCCACTTT. Protein product: CASSYLTGEGSPLHF.

The chain employs TRBV11-3 and TRBJ2-1; maybe TRBD2 (8 bases). Germline V gene data show CDR1 as SGHNT and CDR2 as YENEEA. Trimming took off 4 bases at V and 3 bases at J, with 13 bases between the two ends. The CDR3 consists of 15 residues. CDR3 nucleotide sequence: TGTGCCAGCAGCTCAGGGGGACTAGTCTACAATGAGCAGTTCTTC. Amino acid sequence: CASSSGGLVYNEQFF.

The rearrangement links TRBV3-1 (or the pseudogene TRBV3-2) to TRBJ1-4, with D possibly TRBD1 on 5 matching bases. Germline V CDR1 and CDR2: LGHDT, YNNKEL (reference sequence). V dropped 5 bases and J dropped 4 bases, with 17 bases sitting between them. The length of the CDR3 is 16 residues. The DNA for the CDR3 is TGTGCCAGCAGCTCAGCGGGGGTCCCGGGTAATGAAAAACTGTTTTTT. Its protein product is CASSSAGVPGNEKLFF.

CDR3 in DNA: TGTGCCAGCAGCCAGGGGGGACTAGCTACCTCCGGTGAGCAGTTCTTC. This encodes CASSQGGLATSGEQFF. The chain recombines TRBV9 with TRBJ2-1; 9 bases are shared with TRBD2. The V segment lost 4 bases and the J segment 9 bases; nucleotides outside the gene matches: 14. This CDR3 comprises 16 residues. The germline V gene has CDR1 SGDLS and CDR2 YYNGEE.